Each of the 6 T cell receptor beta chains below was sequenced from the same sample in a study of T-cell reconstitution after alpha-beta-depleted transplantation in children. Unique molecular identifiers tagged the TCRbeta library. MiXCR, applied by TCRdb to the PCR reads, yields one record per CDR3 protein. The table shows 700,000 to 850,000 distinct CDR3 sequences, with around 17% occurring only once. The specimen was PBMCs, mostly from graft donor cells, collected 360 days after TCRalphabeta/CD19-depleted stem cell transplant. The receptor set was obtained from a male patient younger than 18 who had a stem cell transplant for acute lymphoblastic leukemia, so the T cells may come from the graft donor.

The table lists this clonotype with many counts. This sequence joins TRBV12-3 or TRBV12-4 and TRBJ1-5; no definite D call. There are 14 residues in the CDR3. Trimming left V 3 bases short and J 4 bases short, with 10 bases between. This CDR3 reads CASSFLGENQPQHF. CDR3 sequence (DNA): TGTGCCAGCAGTTTTCTTGGAGAAAATCAGCCCCAGCATTTT.

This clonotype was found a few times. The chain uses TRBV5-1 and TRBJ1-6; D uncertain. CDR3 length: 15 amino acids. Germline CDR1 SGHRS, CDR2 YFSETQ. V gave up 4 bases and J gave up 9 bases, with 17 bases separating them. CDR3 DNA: TGCGCCAGCAGCCTCGGTGACCTGACGTCTTCACCCCTCCACTTT. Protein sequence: CASSLGDLTSSPLHF.

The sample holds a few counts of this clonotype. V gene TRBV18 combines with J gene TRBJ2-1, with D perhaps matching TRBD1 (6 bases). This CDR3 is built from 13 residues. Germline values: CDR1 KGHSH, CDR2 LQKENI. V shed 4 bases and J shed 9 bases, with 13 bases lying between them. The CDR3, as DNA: TGTGCCAGCTCACGAGAACAGGGTAGTGAGCAGTTCTTC. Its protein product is CASSREQGSEQFF. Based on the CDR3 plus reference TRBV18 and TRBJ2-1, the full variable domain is NAGVMQNPRHLVRRRGQEARLRCSPMKGHSHVYWYRQLPEEGLKFMVYLQKENIIDESGMPKERFSAEFPKEGPSILRIQQVVRGDSAAYFCASSREQGSEQFFGPGTRLTVL.

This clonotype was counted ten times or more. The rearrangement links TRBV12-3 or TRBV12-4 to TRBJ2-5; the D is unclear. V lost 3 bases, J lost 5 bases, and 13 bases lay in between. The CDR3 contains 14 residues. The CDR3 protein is CASSFAQSRETQYF. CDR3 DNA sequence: TGTGCCAGCAGTTTCGCTCAATCAAGGGAGACCCAGTACTTC.

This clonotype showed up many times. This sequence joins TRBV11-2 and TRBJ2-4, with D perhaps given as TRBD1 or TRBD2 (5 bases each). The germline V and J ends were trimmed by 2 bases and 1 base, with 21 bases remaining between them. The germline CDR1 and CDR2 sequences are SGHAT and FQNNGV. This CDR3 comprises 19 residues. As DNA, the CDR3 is TGTGCCAGCAGCTTATGGGGACGGGGCCTGAGTTCGGCCAAAAACATTCAGTACTTC. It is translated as CASSLWGRGLSSAKNIQYF.

For the CDR3, the DNA is TGTGCCAGCAGCCTACAGACTAGCGGAGTTTCCTACAATGAGCAGTTCTTC. Amino acid sequence: CASSLQTSGVSYNEQFF. This chain links TRBV7-9 with TRBJ2-1; 9 positions agree with TRBD2. The CDR3 length is 17 residues. Germline trimming cut 5 bases from V and 1 base from J; bases unmatched to any gene: 9. The germline gives CDR1 SEHNR, CDR2 FQNEAQ (reference sequence).